This TCR beta chain was sequenced for a study of CD8+ T cells in alopecia areata (dated by TCRdb to 2016 to 2019). For the wider study: The study used high-throughput TCRbeta sequencing to examine T cell clonal expansion in alopecia areata, in both the C3H/HeJ mouse model and human patients. Human TCRbeta sequencing covered scalp tissue and sorted CD4+ and CD8+ peripheral blood T cells from patchy and totalis/universalis alopecia areata patients and healthy controls. Scalp clonality was compared among normal scalp (n=4), patchy alopecia areata scalp (n=8), and alopecia totalis/universalis scalp (n=8). The RNA source kit depended on sample type: the PAXgene miRNA kit for fixed scalp, the miRNeasy kit for PBMCs, and the RNeasy kit for mouse skin. Amplification of TCRbeta CDR3 regions was done by immunoSEQ multiplex PCR using 35 Vbeta forward primers and 13 Jbeta reverse primers.

About this clone: The target of this receptor is not known. Base qualities are not at hand, and no much larger clone is one base apart.

PBMCs were isolated by density centrifugation and stained for CD3, CD4 and CD8, after which CD4+ and CD8+ T cells were sorted on a FACSAria. Scalp biopsies and blood samples were provided by unaffected controls. Paper-wide results and their limitations: Unlike mouse skin, which is dominated by gammadelta T cells, normal human skin has resident alphabeta T cells that are also sequenced, and this complicates analysis of the scalp TCR repertoire. Shared TCR sequences between patients were less evident than in mice, which may be partly attributable to HLA diversity in the patient population. Higher clonality and more expanded CD8+ clones were observed in lesional scalp than in normal scalp, particularly in alopecia totalis/universalis, a finding suggestive of antigenic drive.

The method was the immunoSEQ multiplex PCR assay. For TCR sequencing, RNA was extracted from every sample and reverse transcribed into cDNA to serve as template. SuperScript III was used to make first-strand cDNA, primed with a 2:1 mix of oligo-dT and random hexamers. A synthetic immune receptor repertoire was used to gauge amplification bias, and whatever bias remained was removed computationally. Per the original workflow: Raw reads were preprocessed for error removal, and CDR3 was defined according to IMGT conventions as running from the conserved cysteine to phenylalanine. Clonality was calculated as 1 minus Shannon entropy normalized by log2 of the number of productive unique TCRs. Whether scalp clones were CD4 or CD8 was inferred by matching scalp TCRbeta sequences against CD4 and CD8 repertoires sorted from blood. The source is immuneACCESS, and TCRdb retained only in-frame sequences with V and J called. Part of the clones is not carried over; for the studies checked, unresolved V genes explain less than half of this, and the remainder is unexplained. D and trimming come from the DNA, and the V and J calls and clone size come from that table. The sample includes 120,000 or so clones, with around 61% observed a single time. The ten largest make up 2.8% of the sample.

This TCR was sampled from a human donor in good health. Material for sequencing was CD4+ T cells sorted from blood.

The DNA sequence is TGCGCCAGCAGCTTGGTAATAGCGGGGGACGGCACAGATACGCAGTATTTT. This gives the protein CASSLVIAGDGTDTQYF. The chain is assembled from TRBV5-1 and TRBJ2-3; 9 bases in the middle match TRBD2. CDR3 length: 17 amino acids, cysteine to phenylalanine. Solely the CDR3 DNA is kept, with 51 bases framed from the first base. V trim: 0 bases; J trim: 1 base; unmatched bases: 6. The germline V gene supplies CDR1 SGHRS and CDR2 YFSETQ.